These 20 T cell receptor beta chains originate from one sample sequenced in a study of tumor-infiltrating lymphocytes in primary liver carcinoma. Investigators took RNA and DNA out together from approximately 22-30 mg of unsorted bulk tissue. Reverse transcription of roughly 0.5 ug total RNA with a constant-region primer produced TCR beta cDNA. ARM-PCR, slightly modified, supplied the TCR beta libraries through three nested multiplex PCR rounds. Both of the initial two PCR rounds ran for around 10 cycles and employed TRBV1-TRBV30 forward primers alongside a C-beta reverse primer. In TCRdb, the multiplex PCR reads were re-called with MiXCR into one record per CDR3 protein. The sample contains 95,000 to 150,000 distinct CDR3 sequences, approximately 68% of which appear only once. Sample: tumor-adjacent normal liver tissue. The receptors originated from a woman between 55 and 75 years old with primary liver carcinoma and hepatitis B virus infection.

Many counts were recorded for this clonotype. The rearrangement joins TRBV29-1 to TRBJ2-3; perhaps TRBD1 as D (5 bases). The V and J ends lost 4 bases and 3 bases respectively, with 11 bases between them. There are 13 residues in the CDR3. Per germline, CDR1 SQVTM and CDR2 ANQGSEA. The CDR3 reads CSVGGGRTDTQYF. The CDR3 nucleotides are TGCAGCGTTGGGGGCGGTAGAACAGATACGCAGTATTTT.

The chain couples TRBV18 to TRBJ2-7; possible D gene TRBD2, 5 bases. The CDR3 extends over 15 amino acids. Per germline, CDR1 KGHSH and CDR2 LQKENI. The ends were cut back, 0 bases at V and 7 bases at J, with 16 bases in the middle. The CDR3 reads CASSPPSGPSGEQYF. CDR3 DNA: TGTGCCAGCTCACCACCGAGCGGCCCCTCCGGGGAGCAGTACTTC.

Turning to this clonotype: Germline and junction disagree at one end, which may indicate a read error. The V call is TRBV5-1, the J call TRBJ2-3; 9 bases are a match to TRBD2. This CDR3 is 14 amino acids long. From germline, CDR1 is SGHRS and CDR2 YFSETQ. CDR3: CASSLGTSIDTQYF. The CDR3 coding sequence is TGCGCCAGCAGCCTAGGGACTAGCATAGATACGCAGTATTTT.

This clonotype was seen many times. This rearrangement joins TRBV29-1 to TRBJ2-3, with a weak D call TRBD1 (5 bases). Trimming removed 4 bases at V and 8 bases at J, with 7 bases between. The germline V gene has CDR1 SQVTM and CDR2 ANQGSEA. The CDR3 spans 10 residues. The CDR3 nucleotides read TGCAGCGTTGGTAGGGGTACGCAGTATTTT. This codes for CSVGRGTQYF.

The chain's CDR3 is CASSDGRSPYTDEQFF. DNA for the CDR3: TGTGCCAGCAGTGACGGACGCAGCCCCTACACCGATGAGCAGTTCTTC. The genes are TRBV2 and TRBJ2-1; D remains ambiguous. The CDR3 extends over 16 amino acids. V was cut by 3 bases and J by 8 bases, with 20 bases left in between. The germline CDR1 and CDR2 sequences are SNHLY and FYNNEI.

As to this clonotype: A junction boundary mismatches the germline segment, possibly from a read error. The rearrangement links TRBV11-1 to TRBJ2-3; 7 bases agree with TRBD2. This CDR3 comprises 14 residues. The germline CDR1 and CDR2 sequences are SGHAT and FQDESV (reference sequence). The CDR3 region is CACNLRQRAGESHF. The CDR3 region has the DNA TGTGCCTGCAACTTAAGGCAACGTGCGGGGGAGTCTCACTTT. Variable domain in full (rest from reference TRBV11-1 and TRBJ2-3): EAEVAQSPRYKITEKSQAVAFWCDPISGHATLYWYRQILGQGPELLVQFQDESVVDDSQLPKDRFSAERLKGVDSTLKIQPAELGDSAMYLCACNLRQRAGESHFGPGTRLTVL.

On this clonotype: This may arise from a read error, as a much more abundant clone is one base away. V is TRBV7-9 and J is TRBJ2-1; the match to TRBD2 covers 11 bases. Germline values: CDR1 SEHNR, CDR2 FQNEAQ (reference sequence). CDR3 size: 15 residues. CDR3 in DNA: TGTGCCAGCACCATGGGACTAGCGGCCGACAATAAGCAGTTCTTC. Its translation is CASTMGLAADNKQFF.

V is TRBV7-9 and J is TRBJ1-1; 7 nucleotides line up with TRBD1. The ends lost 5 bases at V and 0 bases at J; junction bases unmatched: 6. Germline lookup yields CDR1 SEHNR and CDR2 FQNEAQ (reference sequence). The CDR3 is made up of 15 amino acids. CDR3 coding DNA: TGTGCCAGCAGCAACCGACAGGGTATGAACACTGAAGCTTTCTTT. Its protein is CASSNRQGMNTEAFF.

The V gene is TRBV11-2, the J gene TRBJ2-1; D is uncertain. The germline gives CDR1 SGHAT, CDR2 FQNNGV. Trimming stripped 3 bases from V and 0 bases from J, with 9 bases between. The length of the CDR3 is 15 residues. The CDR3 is CASSLELSSYNEQFF. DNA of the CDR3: TGTGCCAGCAGCTTGGAACTTAGCTCCTACAATGAGCAGTTCTTC.

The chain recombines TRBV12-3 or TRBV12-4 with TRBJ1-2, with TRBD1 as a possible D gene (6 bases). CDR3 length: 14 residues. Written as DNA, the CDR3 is TGTGCTAGGAGTTTTGCGGGCAGGGGAGATGGCTACACCTTC. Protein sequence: CARSFAGRGDGYTF.

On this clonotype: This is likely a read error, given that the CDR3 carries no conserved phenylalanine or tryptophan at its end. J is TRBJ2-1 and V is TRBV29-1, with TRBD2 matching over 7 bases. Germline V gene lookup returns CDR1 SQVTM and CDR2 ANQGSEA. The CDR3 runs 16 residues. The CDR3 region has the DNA TGCATCGTTGCAGACCCCACTAGCGAACTATACAATGAGCAGTTCTCG. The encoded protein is CIVADPTSELYNEQFS.

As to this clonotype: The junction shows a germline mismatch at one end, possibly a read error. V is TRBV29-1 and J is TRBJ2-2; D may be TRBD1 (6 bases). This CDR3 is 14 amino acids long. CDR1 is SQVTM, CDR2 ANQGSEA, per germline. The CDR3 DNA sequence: TGCAGCGCAACAGGGCTTCTGAATACCGAGGAGCTGTTTTTT. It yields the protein CSATGLLNTEELFF.

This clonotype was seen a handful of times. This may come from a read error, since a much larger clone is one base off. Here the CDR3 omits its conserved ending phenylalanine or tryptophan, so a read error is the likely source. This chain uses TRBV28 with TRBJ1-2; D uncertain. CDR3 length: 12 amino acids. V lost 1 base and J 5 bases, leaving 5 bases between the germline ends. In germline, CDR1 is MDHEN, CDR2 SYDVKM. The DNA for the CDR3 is TGTGCCAGCAGTTTATTTCGGTATGGCTACACCTTA. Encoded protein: CASSLFRYGYTL.

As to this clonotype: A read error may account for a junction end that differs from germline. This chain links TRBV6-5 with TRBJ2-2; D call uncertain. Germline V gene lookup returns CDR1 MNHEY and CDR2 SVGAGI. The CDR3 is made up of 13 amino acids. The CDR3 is CTSSLVNTGELFF. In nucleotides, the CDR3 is TGTACCAGTAGTCTAGTTAACACCGGGGAGCTGTTTTTT.

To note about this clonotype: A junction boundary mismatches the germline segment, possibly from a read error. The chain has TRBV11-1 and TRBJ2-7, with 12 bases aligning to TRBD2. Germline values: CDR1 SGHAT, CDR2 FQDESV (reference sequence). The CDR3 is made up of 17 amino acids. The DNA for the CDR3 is TGTGCCGGCAGCTTGGTAGGACTAGCGGGAAAGACCTACGAGCAGTACTTC. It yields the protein CAGSLVGLAGKTYEQYF.

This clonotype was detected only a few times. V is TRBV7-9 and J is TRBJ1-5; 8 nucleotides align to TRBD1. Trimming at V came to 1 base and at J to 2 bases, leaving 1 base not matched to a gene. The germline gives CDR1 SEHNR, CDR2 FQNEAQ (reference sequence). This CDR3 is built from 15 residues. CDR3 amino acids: CASSLDRGGNQPQHF. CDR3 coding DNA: TGTGCCAGCAGCTTAGACAGGGGGGGCAATCAGCCCCAGCATTTT.

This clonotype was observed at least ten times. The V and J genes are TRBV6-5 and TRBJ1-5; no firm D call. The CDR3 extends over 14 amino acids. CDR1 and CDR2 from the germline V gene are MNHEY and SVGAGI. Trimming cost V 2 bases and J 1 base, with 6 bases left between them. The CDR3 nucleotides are TGTGCCAGCAGTTACGCTGGCAGCAATCAGCCCCAGCATTTT. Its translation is CASSYAGSNQPQHF.

The DNA for the CDR3 is TGTGCCAGCAGCACAGCAAGCATTACCTCTGTTTACCTCGAGGGGGACTACACAAGAGAGACCCAGTACTTC. As protein: CASSTASITSVYLEGDYTRETQYF. The chain combines TRBV21-1 with TRBJ2-5; the table's D call TRBD2 went unverified against the DNA. TRBV21-1 represents a pseudogene. The CDR3 extends over 24 amino acids.

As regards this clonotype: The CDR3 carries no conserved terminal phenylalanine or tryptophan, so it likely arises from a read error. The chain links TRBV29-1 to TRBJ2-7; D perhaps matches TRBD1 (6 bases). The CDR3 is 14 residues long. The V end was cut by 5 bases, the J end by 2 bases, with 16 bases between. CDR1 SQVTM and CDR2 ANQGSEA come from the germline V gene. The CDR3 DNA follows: TGCAGCGTTAATGGGCCGACAGGTACCTACGAGCAGTACTTA. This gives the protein CSVNGPTGTYEQYL.

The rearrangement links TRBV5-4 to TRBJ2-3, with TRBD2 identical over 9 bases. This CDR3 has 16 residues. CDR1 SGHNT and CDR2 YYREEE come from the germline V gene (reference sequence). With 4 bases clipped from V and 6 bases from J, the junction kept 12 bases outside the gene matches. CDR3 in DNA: TGTGCCAGCAGCCTGAGCGGGAGGAGTGGGACGGATACGCAGTATTTT. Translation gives CASSLSGRSGTDTQYF.